Listed below are T cell receptor beta chains from one sample, sequenced in a study of cytomegalovirus exposure and HLA in healthy donors. The assay was immunoSEQ multiplex PCR, and TCRdb's table has in-frame clones only and misses some. The data show approximately 150,000 clones, about 76% seen once. The sample comprised PBMCs. The receptors were sampled from a woman younger than 30 in good health and CMV-seropositive. Both conserved end residues are part of each CDR3. Fields, in order: D gene, V gene, CDR3 length, clone size, J gene, CDR3 protein, CDR3 DNA. A D gene is named only where the DNA matches it firmly. Clone size is stated in some rows and not others, as once, few, many or a class when expanded.

>TRBD2|TRBV7-9|17|NA|TRBJ2-1
CASSLAVSGGAYNEQFF
TGTGCCAGCAGCTTAGCGGTGAGCGGGGGGGCCTACAATGAGCAGTTCTTC
>TRBD2|TRBV7-3|16|few|TRBJ2-2
CASRKGGRGYTGELFF
TGTGCCAGCAGGAAGGGCGGGCGGGGGTACACCGGGGAGCTGTTTTTT
>NA|TRBV7-9|14|few|TRBJ2-4
CASSLGDTRNIQYF
TGTGCCAGCAGCTTAGGGGACACCCGAAACATTCAGTACTTC
>TRBD1|TRBV28|16|NA|TRBJ1-1
CASSPLVGTENTEAFF
TGTGCCAGCAGTCCCCTCGTCGGGACAGAGAACACTGAAGCTTTCTTT
>NA|TRBV4-2|15|once|TRBJ1-4
CASSQDDCRPVKLFF
TGTGCCAGCAGCCAAGACGACTGCCGGCCGGTAAAACTGTTTTTT
>TRBD1|TRBV7-9|14|NA|TRBJ1-2
CASSLGQGASGYTF
TGTGCCAGCAGCTTAGGACAGGGGGCATCAGGCTACACCTTC
>TRBD2|TRBV5-6|13|NA|TRBJ2-7
CASSFSGLYEQYF
TGTGCCAGCAGCTTTAGCGGGCTATACGAGCAGTACTTC
>NA|TRBV4-1|17|NA|TRBJ2-1
CASSQDHWEVAYNEQFF
TGCGCCAGCAGCCAAGATCACTGGGAGGTCGCCTACAATGAGCAGTTCTTC
>NA|TRBV6-5|13|NA|TRBJ1-1
CASQDSLNTEAFF
TGTGCCAGTCAAGACAGCTTGAACACTGAAGCTTTCTTT
>NA|TRBV25-1|16|NA|TRBJ2-2
CASRDSRQGDTGELFF
TGTGCCAGCAGGGACAGCCGACAAGGGGACACCGGGGAGCTGTTTTTT
>NA|TRBV6-4|14|once|TRBJ1-1
CASSAEGESTEAFF
TGTGCCAGCAGTGCCGAGGGCGAAAGCACTGAAGCTTTCTTT
>TRBD1|TRBV7-9|15|few|TRBJ1-1
CASSLVTGGSTEAFF
TGTGCCAGCAGCTTAGTAACAGGGGGCTCTACTGAAGCTTTCTTT
>TRBD2|TRBV4-2|15|few|TRBJ2-3
CASSQEAGGPDTQYF
TGTGCCAGCAGCCAAGAAGCGGGGGGGCCAGATACGCAGTATTTT
>NA|TRBV27|14|NA|TRBJ2-7
CASSTGPFTYEQYF
TGTGCCAGCAGTACAGGGCCTTTTACCTACGAGCAGTACTTC
>TRBD1|TRBV15|17|once|TRBJ2-7
CATSSDRRDRASYEQYF
TGTGCCACCAGCAGCGACCGTCGGGACAGGGCCTCCTACGAGCAGTACTTC
>TRBD2|TRBV30|13|few|TRBJ2-1
CAWSGLADNEQFF
TGTGCCTGGAGTGGACTAGCGGACAATGAGCAGTTCTTC
>NA|TRBV5-1|14|NA|TRBJ2-2
CASSSRVGTGELFF
TGCGCCAGCAGCTCCCGGGTAGGCACCGGGGAGCTGTTTTTT
>TRBD2|TRBV11-1|19|NA|TRBJ2-6
CASSLRAGGISSGANVLTF
TGTGCCAGCAGCTTAAGAGCGGGGGGGATAAGCTCTGGGGCCAACGTCCTGACTTTC
>TRBD1|TRBV27|16|NA|TRBJ2-7
CASRTSMGTGVYEQYF
TGTGCCAGCAGGACTTCGATGGGGACAGGGGTCTACGAGCAGTACTTC
>NA|TRBV7-2|13|NA|TRBJ1-1
CASSLGPGAEAFF
TGTGCCAGCAGCTTAGGGCCGGGGGCTGAAGCTTTCTTT
>TRBD1|TRBV9|15|NA|TRBJ1-3
CASSVGTGSGNTIYF
TGTGCCAGCAGCGTGGGGACAGGGTCTGGAAACACCATATATTTT
>NA|TRBV7-9|14|NA|TRBJ1-4
CASSFSQPNEKLFF
TGTGCCAGCAGCTTCTCACAGCCTAATGAAAAACTGTTTTTT
>NA|TRBV4-3|16|NA|TRBJ2-3
CASSRSGAGRADTQYF
TGCGCCAGCAGCCGAAGCGGAGCGGGCCGGGCAGATACGCAGTATTTT
>NA|TRBV4-3|16|NA|TRBJ2-3
CASSQDSQGIMDTQYF
TGCGCCAGCAGCCAAGATAGTCAGGGAATAATGGATACGCAGTATTTT
>NA|TRBV5-4|15|NA|TRBJ2-1
CASSLVGGSGKVQFF
TGTGCCAGCAGCTTGGTTGGTGGTTCAGGGAAAGTGCAGTTCTTC
>NA|TRBV5-6|15|NA|TRBJ2-7
CASSLAGSGAYEQYF
TGTGCCAGCAGCTTGGCTGGGTCAGGGGCCTACGAGCAGTACTTC
>TRBD1|TRBV27|14|NA|TRBJ1-4
CASSLYRGGEKLFF
TGTGCCAGCAGTCTATACAGGGGCGGTGAAAAACTGTTTTTT
>NA|TRBV7-9|17|NA|TRBJ2-7
CASSLVVAAERPYEQYF
TGTGCCAGCAGCTTAGTGGTGGCGGCGGAACGCCCCTACGAGCAGTACTTC